The 8 T cell receptor beta chains below were found in one sample sequenced in a study of T cell changes during pregnancy in multiple sclerosis. Only in-frame clones appear in the TCRdb table, and some are missing; sequencing was by immunoSEQ multiplex PCR. The repertoire holds more than 65,000 clones, with around 85% as singletons. The material sequenced was peripheral blood, taken before pregnancy. The receptors stem from a female donor with multiple sclerosis, enrolled in a pregnancy study.

The chain links TRBV27 to TRBJ2-2; TRBD2 might be the D (6 bases). CDR1 and CDR2 from the germline V gene are MNHEY and SMNVEV (reference sequence). The CDR3 sequence is 15 residues long. V shed 3 bases and J shed 1 base, with 9 bases lying between them. This CDR3 reads CASSFGRGNTGELFF. The CDR3 nucleotides read TGTGCCAGCAGTTTCGGGAGAGGGAACACCGGGGAGCTGTTTTTT.

The V gene is TRBV15, the J gene TRBJ1-1; D might be TRBD1 (5 bases). Germline CDR1 LNHNV, CDR2 YYDKDF (reference sequence). This CDR3 is built from 14 residues. V shed 3 bases and J shed 2 bases, with 10 bases lying between them. As DNA, the CDR3 is TGTGCCACCAGCAGCATCGACAGCAACACTGAAGCTTTCTTT. Protein sequence: CATSSIDSNTEAFF.

The chain uses TRBV5-1 and TRBJ1-1, with 7 bases lining up with TRBD1. Trimming cost V 4 bases and J 1 base; bases outside gene matches: 7. Germline-derived CDR1 and CDR2 are SGHRS and YFSETQ. The CDR3 has 15 amino acids. The DNA of the CDR3 is TGCGCCAGCAGCGCAACAGGGGAGAGGAACACTGAAGCTTTCTTT. It is translated as CASSATGERNTEAFF.

This chain links TRBV29-1 with TRBJ2-2, with 10 positions matching TRBD1. Germline V lookup: CDR1 SQVTM, CDR2 ANQGSEA. The trim removed 7 bases at V and 5 bases at J, leaving 4 bases unmatched. CDR3 length: 13 amino acids. This CDR3 reads CSGRQGATGELFF. CDR3 bases: TGCAGCGGTAGACAGGGGGCGACCGGGGAGCTGTTTTTT.

The J gene is TRBJ2-7, the V gene TRBV6-6, with 7 bases lining up with TRBD2. This CDR3 region has 14 residues. Germline V gene sequence: CDR1 MNHNY, CDR2 SVGAGI (reference sequence). V was clipped by 3 bases and J by 4 bases; unmatched bases: 6. The CDR3 here is CASSYAGVPYEQYF. The CDR3 DNA reads as TGTGCCAGCAGTTATGCGGGAGTTCCATACGAGCAGTACTTC.

The chain links TRBV25-1 to TRBJ1-2, with 9 bases that match TRBD1. Germline V gene data show CDR1 as MGHDK and CDR2 as SYGVNS. The CDR3 covers 17 residues. The J segment lost 4 bases and the V segment lost 3 bases, leaving 12 bases of the junction unmatched. The CDR3 DNA sequence: TGTGCCAGCAGTGATATCGACGCCCGGACAGGGGCCTATGGCTACACCTTC. Translating gives CASSDIDARTGAYGYTF.

The table lists this clone with many counts. This chain uses TRBV7-6 with TRBJ1-3, with D possibly matching TRBD1 (6 bases). The CDR3 consists of 15 residues. Trimming left V 0 bases short and J 5 bases short, with 11 bases between. Germline CDR1 SGHVS, CDR2 FNYEAQ. CDR3: CASSLATRDRNTIYF. In nucleotides, the CDR3 is TGTGCCAGCAGCTTAGCGACCCGGGACAGAAACACCATATATTTT.

The CDR3 region is CATGTGGTYNEQFF. As DNA, the CDR3 is TGTGCCACCGGGACAGGGGGCACCTACAATGAGCAGTTCTTC. The rearrangement uses TRBV19 and TRBJ2-1; the match to TRBD1 covers 12 bases. The CDR3 loop spans 14 amino acids. Trimming removed 10 bases from V and 2 bases from J; junction bases left unmatched: 3. Germline V gene sequence: CDR1 LNHDA, CDR2 SQIVND (reference sequence).